The 27 T cell receptor beta chains listed next were all sequenced from one sample in a study of CD8+CD57+ T cells in acquired aplastic anemia. Patients included in sequencing had previously demonstrated CD8+CD57+ cell expansion by flow cytometry. CDR3 and TCR beta VDJ profiling relied on genomic DNA as the template. MiXCR was run by TCRdb on the reads, yielding one entry per CDR3 protein. The table has more than 150,000 distinct CDR3 sequences, 48% seen once; the top ten hold over 10%. Source material: sorted CD4+, CD8+, or CD8+CD57+ T cells (not recorded which) from PBMCs. These receptor sequences come from a human donor with aplastic anemia.

The chain joins TRBV2 to TRBJ2-3, with 10 bases that match TRBD1. CDR3 length: 14 residues. V dropped 7 bases and J dropped 2; count of bases not matched to a gene: 3. From germline, CDR1 is SNHLY and CDR2 FYNNEI. CDR3 loop: CASTGQGYTDTQYF. The CDR3 nucleotides read TGTGCCAGCACGGGACAGGGGTACACAGATACGCAGTATTTT.

A few counts support this clonotype. Relative to the germline gene, one junction end is altered; a read error may explain this. V is TRBV20-1 and J is TRBJ2-1; 7 bases line up with TRBD2. CDR3 length equals 17 residues. Germline loops: CDR1 DFQATT, CDR2 SNEGSKA (reference sequence). CDR3 coding DNA: TGCGGTGCTAGAGATAGTGGACCTAGCGGCCCCTACAATGAGCAGTTCTTC. This sequence encodes CGARDSGPSGPYNEQFF.

V is TRBV20-1 and J is TRBJ2-7, with TRBD1 identical over 11 bases. Germline assignment: CDR1 DFQATT and CDR2 SNEGSKA (reference sequence). Trimming took 6 bases from V and 1 from J; bases not matched to a gene: 5. The CDR3 runs to 14 residues. The chain's CDR3 is CSAEGQGASYEQYF. The CDR3 DNA follows: TGCAGTGCAGAAGGACAGGGGGCTTCCTACGAGCAGTACTTC.

The chain couples TRBV29-1 to TRBJ2-1; perhaps TRBD2 as D (5 bases). This CDR3 has 14 residues. V dropped 3 bases and J dropped 0 bases, with 9 bases sitting between them. CDR1 SQVTM and CDR2 ANQGSEA come from the germline V gene. CDR3 DNA sequence: TGCAGCGTTGAGTTCGGGGACTCCTACAATGAGCAGTTCTTC. Its protein is CSVEFGDSYNEQFF.

This clonotype has ten or more counts. V is TRBV7-9 and J is TRBJ2-7; unclear D gene. V was cut by 2 bases and J by 2 bases, with 16 bases left in between. CDR3 length: 16 residues. Germline lookup yields CDR1 SEHNR and CDR2 FQNEAQ (reference sequence). CDR3 protein: CASSLYHGIQAYEQYF. In DNA form, the CDR3 reads TGTGCCAGCAGCTTATACCACGGAATCCAGGCCTACGAGCAGTACTTC.

The chain combines TRBV5-4 with TRBJ1-5, with TRBD1 identical over 7 bases. The germline gives CDR1 SGHNT, CDR2 YYREEE (reference sequence). With 4 bases clipped from V and 7 bases from J, the junction kept 11 bases outside the gene matches. The CDR3 runs 15 residues. As DNA, the CDR3 is TGTGCCAGCAGCCGAGGGGGCAGGGAGGCACAGCCCCAGCATTTT. It is translated as CASSRGGREAQPQHF.

This clonotype was detected ten times or more. The chain joins TRBV19 to TRBJ2-6; D not resolved. CDR1 and CDR2 from the germline V gene are LNHDA and SQIVND (reference sequence). The CDR3 has 14 amino acids. Between the trimmed V and J ends, which lost 5 bases and 3 bases, there was a span of 8 bases. CDR3 region: CASSDLSGANVLTF. The CDR3 coding sequence is TGTGCCAGTAGTGACCTGAGTGGGGCCAACGTCCTGACTTTC.

As for this clonotype: A much more abundant neighbour one base away suggests this may be a read error. The chain employs TRBV9 and TRBJ2-7; D call uncertain. Trimming stripped 0 bases from V and 6 bases from J, with 13 bases between. The CDR3 extends over 14 amino acids. Germline V CDR1 and CDR2: SGDLS, YYNGEE. The CDR3, as DNA: TGTGCCAGCAGCGTAGGACTGGGTTTGGGCGAGCAGTACTTC. Translating it yields CASSVGLGLGEQYF.

The chain recombines TRBV2 with TRBJ2-7; perhaps TRBD1 as D (5 bases). Germline CDR1 is SNHLY and CDR2 is FYNNEI. Trimming stripped 3 bases from V and 3 bases from J, with 9 bases between. CDR3 length: 13 amino acids. For the CDR3, the DNA is TGTGCCAGCAGTGAGGCAGGGATCTACGAGCAGTACTTC. This codes for CASSEAGIYEQYF.

The V call is TRBV10-3, the J call TRBJ2-3; TRBD1 agrees at 8 bases. V trimming: 10 bases; J trimming: 5 bases; junction bases outside the gene matches: 5. The CDR3 runs to 12 residues. Per germline, CDR1 ENHRY and CDR2 SYGVKD. CDR3 bases: TGTGCCACCAAAACAGGGGGAGATACGCAGTATTTT. This sequence encodes CATKTGGDTQYF.

This clonotype was seen repeatedly, ten times or more. The chain combines TRBV20-1 with TRBJ1-2, with 7 bases identical to TRBD1. The CDR3 runs to 13 residues. The germline gives CDR1 DFQATT, CDR2 SNEGSKA (reference sequence). V lost 6 bases, J lost 0 bases, and 4 bases stayed unmatched. As DNA, the CDR3 is TGCAGTGCACCGACAGGGACTAACTATGGCTACACCTTC. Its translation: CSAPTGTNYGYTF.

In its sample, this clonotype was seen many times. This rearrangement joins TRBV7-3 to TRBJ2-2; D not resolved. Germline lookup yields CDR1 SGHTA and CDR2 FQGTGA. V lost 5 bases to trimming and J lost 4 bases, with 8 bases between them. The CDR3 covers 13 residues. CDR3 nucleotide sequence: TGTGCCAGCAGCCTAGACGGCACCGGGGAGCTGTTTTTT. Its protein is CASSLDGTGELFF.

This clonotype showed up just a few times. V usage is TRBV2 and J usage is TRBJ2-4; 9 bases are a match to TRBD2. The CDR3 runs 14 residues. With 6 bases clipped from V and 6 bases from J, the junction kept 6 bases outside the gene matches. Germline loops: CDR1 SNHLY, CDR2 FYNNEI. CDR3 region: CASRIAGVGNIQYF. The CDR3 coding sequence is TGTGCCAGCAGGATAGCGGGGGTTGGAAACATTCAGTACTTC.

The chain links TRBV20-1 to TRBJ2-5, with no clear D. Looked up from germline, CDR1 is DFQATT and CDR2 is SNEGSKA (reference sequence). Trimming took off 3 bases at V and 5 bases at J, with 10 bases between the two ends. There are 12 residues in the CDR3. CDR3 residues: CSARSQDETQYF. CDR3 DNA: TGCAGTGCTAGGTCCCAAGATGAGACCCAGTACTTC.

J is TRBJ1-5 and V is TRBV2; D not certain. Germline-derived CDR1 and CDR2 are SNHLY and FYNNEI. Trimming shortened V by 3 bases and J by 7 bases, and 16 bases separated the two germline ends. This CDR3 has 15 amino acids. The CDR3 nucleotides read TGTGCCAGCAGTGATATTTACACCGGGGAGCAGCCCCAGCATTTT. Its protein is CASSDIYTGEQPQHF.

V usage is TRBV10-2 and J usage is TRBJ2-5; D is uncertain. V was pared by 2 bases and J by 4 bases, with 14 bases between. Germline V CDR1 and CDR2: WSHSY, SAAADI. The CDR3 sequence is 15 residues long. CDR3 sequence reads: CASSEPGTRLETQYF. CDR3 DNA: TGCGCCAGCAGTGAGCCAGGCACAAGGCTAGAGACCCAGTACTTC.

The CDR3 loop reads CASEEVTSYNEQFF. In DNA form, the CDR3 reads TGTGCCAGCGAAGAGGTAACCTCCTACAATGAGCAGTTCTTC. The genes are TRBV2 and TRBJ2-1, with D uncertain. This CDR3 region has 14 residues. V was pared by 8 bases and J by 0 bases, with 11 bases between. Looked up from germline, CDR1 is SNHLY and CDR2 is FYNNEI.

This clonotype was detected only a few times. This chain connects TRBV15 to TRBJ2-1; D is ambiguous. V was pared by 3 bases and J by 8 bases, with 11 bases between. The CDR3 length is 13 residues. Germline V gene data show CDR1 as LNHNV and CDR2 as YYDKDF (reference sequence). CDR3 protein: CATSRAPSHEQFF. The CDR3 DNA is TGTGCCACCAGCAGGGCCCCCAGTCATGAGCAGTTCTTC. Based on the CDR3 plus reference TRBV15 and TRBJ2-1, the full variable domain is DAMVIQNPRYQVTQFGKPVTLSCSQTLNHNVMYWYQQKSSQAPKLLFHYYDKDFNNEADTPDNFQSRRPNTSFCFLDIRSPGLGDTAMYLCATSRAPSHEQFFGPGTRLTVL.

This clonotype was observed a few times. At one end the junction does not follow the germline gene, possibly because of a read error. The chain uses TRBV6-5 and TRBJ2-2, with 9 bases fitting TRBD1. The length of the CDR3 is 14 residues. The V gene's germline CDR1 is MNHEY and CDR2 SVGAGI. The CDR3: CASSYSATGGGLFF. As DNA, the CDR3 is TGTGCCAGCAGTTACTCCGCGACAGGGGGGGGGCTGTTTTTT.

This clonotype was seen repeatedly, ten times or more. V gene TRBV6-1 combines with J gene TRBJ2-2; D is possibly TRBD1 (5 bases). Germline loops: CDR1 MNHNS, CDR2 SASEGT. V was trimmed by 7 bases and J by 7 bases, leaving 13 bases between them. The CDR3 runs to 13 residues. The CDR3 sequence: CASKSRAIGELFF. The CDR3 nucleotides are TGTGCCAGCAAGTCCAGGGCTATCGGGGAGCTGTTTTTT.

At least ten counts were recorded for this clonotype. The rearrangement joins TRBV6-4 to TRBJ2-1, with 11 positions matching TRBD2. J lost 5 bases, V lost 10 bases, and 4 bases had no gene match. This CDR3 has 13 residues. From germline, CDR1 is MRHNA and CDR2 SNTAGT. The CDR3 here is CATGLAGNNEQFF. The CDR3 nucleotides read TGTGCCACCGGACTAGCGGGTAACAATGAGCAGTTCTTC.

This sequence joins TRBV2 and TRBJ2-5; D possibly corresponds to TRBD1 (6 bases). Germline CDR1 SNHLY, CDR2 FYNNEI. V lost 3 bases and J lost 4, with 12 bases in between. This CDR3 is built from 14 residues. CDR3 amino acids: CASSELQGRETQYF. CDR3 DNA: TGTGCCAGCAGTGAGTTACAGGGACGAGAGACCCAGTACTTC. The full variable domain, its missing parts supplied by reference TRBV2 and TRBJ2-5, is EPEVTQTPSHQVTQMGQEVILRCVPISNHLYFYWYRQILGQKVEFLVSFYNNEISEKSEIFDDQFSVERPDGSNFTLKIRSTKLEDSAMYFCASSELQGRETQYFGPGTRLLVL.

Remarks on this clonotype: A read error may explain this, as a much larger clone is one base away. V is TRBV5-1 and J is TRBJ1-4, with D uncertain. Germline CDR1 SGHRS, CDR2 YFSETQ. The CDR3 runs 17 residues. The CDR3 nucleotides are TGCGCCAGCAGCCCTCACCAGAACCTTGCAACTAATGATAAACTGTTTTTT. Translated: CASSPHQNLATNDKLFF.

This rearrangement joins TRBV20-1 to TRBJ1-1, with D perhaps matching TRBD1 (5 bases). The CDR3 extends over 14 amino acids. Germline values: CDR1 DFQATT, CDR2 SNEGSKA (reference sequence). Trimming stripped 5 bases from V and 4 bases from J, with 17 bases between. CDR3 nucleotides: TGCAGTGCTCCCCGGGACGGTGGCTGCACTGAAGCTTTCTTT. This encodes CSAPRDGGCTEAFF.

This clonotype occurred once. The chain is built from TRBV4-3 and TRBJ1-2; D perhaps matches TRBD1 (6 bases). Germline assignment: CDR1 LGHNA and CDR2 YSLEER. Trimming cost V 4 bases and J 8 bases, with 14 bases left between them. There are 13 residues in the CDR3. The CDR3 protein is CASSPGQFGGYTF. In DNA form, the CDR3 reads TGCGCCAGCAGCCCCGGACAGTTTGGGGGCTACACCTTC.

V gene TRBV5-1 combines with J gene TRBJ2-2; 11 bases line up with TRBD2. V lost 4 bases and J lost 5; bases outside the gene matches: 19. CDR3 length: 20 residues. CDR1 and CDR2 (germline): SGHRS, YFSETQ. CDR3 sequence (DNA): TGCGCCAGCAGCCTACCCCCCGGGACTAGCGGCCGGGGCGGGACCGGGGAGCTGTTTTTT. It codes for CASSLPPGTSGRGGTGELFF.

The chain has TRBV20-1 and TRBJ1-1, with TRBD1 as a possible D gene (5 bases). V was clipped by 2 bases and J by 3 bases, with 13 bases between them. The CDR3 extends over 14 amino acids. In germline, CDR1 is DFQATT, CDR2 SNEGSKA (reference sequence). For the CDR3, the DNA is TGCAGTGCTAGACCGCCGATGGGGGACACTGAAGCTTTCTTT. It encodes CSARPPMGDTEAFF.